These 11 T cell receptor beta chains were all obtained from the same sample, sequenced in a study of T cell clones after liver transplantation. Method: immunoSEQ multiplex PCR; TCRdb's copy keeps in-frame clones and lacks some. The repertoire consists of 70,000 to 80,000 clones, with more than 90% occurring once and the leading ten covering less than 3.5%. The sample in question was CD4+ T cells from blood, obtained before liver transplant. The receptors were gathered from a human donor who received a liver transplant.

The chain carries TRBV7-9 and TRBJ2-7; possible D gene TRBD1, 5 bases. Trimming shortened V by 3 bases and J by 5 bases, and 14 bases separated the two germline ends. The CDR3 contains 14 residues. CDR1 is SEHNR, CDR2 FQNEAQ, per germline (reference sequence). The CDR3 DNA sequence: TGTGCCAGCAGCTTGTCAGGGCGCGAGGACGAGCAGTACTTC. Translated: CASSLSGREDEQYF.

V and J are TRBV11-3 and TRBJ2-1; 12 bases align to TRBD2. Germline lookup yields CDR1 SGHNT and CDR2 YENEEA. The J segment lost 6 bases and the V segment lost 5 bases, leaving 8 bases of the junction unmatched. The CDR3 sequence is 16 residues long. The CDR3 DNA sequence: TGTGCCAGCAGCCGCACTAGCGGGAGGCCAACCAATGAGCAGTTCTTC. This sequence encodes CASSRTSGRPTNEQFF.

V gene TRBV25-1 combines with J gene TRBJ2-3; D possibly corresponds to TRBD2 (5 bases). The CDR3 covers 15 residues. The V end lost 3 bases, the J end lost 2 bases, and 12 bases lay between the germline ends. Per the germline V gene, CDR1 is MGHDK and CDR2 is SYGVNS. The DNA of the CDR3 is TGTGCCAGCAGTGAGTCGGACTCTCCCACAGATACGCAGTATTTT. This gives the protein CASSESDSPTDTQYF.

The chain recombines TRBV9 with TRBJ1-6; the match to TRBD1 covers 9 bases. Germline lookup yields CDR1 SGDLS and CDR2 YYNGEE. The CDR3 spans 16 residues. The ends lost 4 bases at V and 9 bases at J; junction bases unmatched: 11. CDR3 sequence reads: CASSPGAGTGISPLHF. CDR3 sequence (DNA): TGTGCCAGCAGCCCCGGGGCCGGGACAGGGATTTCACCCCTCCACTTT.

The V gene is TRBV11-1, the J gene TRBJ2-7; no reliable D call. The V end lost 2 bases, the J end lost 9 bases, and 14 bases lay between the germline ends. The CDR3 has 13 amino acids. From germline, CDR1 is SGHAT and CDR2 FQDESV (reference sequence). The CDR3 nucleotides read TGTGCCAGCAGCTTAACCACAGACAATGGGCAGTACTTC. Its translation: CASSLTTDNGQYF.

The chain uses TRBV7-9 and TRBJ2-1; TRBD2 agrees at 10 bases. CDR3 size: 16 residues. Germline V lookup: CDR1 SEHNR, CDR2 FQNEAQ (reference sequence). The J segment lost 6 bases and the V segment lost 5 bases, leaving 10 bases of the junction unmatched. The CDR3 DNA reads TGTGCCAGCAGCCCAGTGAGGCCTAGCGGGGGCAATGAGCAGTTCTTC. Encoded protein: CASSPVRPSGGNEQFF.

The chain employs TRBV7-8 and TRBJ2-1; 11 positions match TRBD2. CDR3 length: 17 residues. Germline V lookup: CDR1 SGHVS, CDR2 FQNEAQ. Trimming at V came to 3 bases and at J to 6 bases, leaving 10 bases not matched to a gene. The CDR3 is CASSFLPTGTSGNEQFF. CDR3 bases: TGTGCCAGCAGCTTTCTCCCTACCGGGACTAGCGGCAATGAGCAGTTCTTC. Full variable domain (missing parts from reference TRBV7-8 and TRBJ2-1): GAGVSQSPRYKVAKRGQDVALRCDPISGHVSLFWYQQALGQGPEFLTYFQNEAQLDKSGLPSDRFFAERPEGSVSTLKIQRTQQEDSAVYLCASSFLPTGTSGNEQFFGPGTRLTVL.

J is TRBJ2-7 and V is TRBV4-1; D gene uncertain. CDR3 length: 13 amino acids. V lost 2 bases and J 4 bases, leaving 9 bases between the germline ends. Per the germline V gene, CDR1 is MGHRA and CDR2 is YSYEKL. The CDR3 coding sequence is TGCGCCAGCAGCCAAACGGAAATTTACGAGCAGTACTTC. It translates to CASSQTEIYEQYF.

The CDR3 sequence is CATHEILSYEQYF. The CDR3 coding sequence is TGTGCCACCCACGAAATTTTATCCTACGAGCAGTACTTC. The chain links TRBV7-9 to TRBJ2-7, with unresolved D. The CDR3 extends over 13 amino acids. Trimming took off 10 bases at V and 1 base at J, with 14 bases between the two ends. Per the germline V gene, CDR1 is SEHNR and CDR2 is FQNEAQ (reference sequence).

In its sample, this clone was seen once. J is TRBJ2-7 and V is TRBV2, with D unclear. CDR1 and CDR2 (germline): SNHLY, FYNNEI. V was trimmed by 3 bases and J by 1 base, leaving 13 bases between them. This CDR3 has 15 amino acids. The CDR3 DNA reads TGTGCCAGCAGTGATCTGGGGTTAGGGTCCTACGAGCAGTACTTC. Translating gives CASSDLGLGSYEQYF.

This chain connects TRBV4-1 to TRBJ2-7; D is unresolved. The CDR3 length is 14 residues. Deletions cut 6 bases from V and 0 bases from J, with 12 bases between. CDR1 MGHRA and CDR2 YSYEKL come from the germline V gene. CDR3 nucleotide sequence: TGCGCCAGCAGGAGTGTAGGTAGCTCCTACGAGCAGTACTTC. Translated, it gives CASRSVGSSYEQYF.